This note documents a single T cell receptor (beta chain) sequence. No antigen is known for it. The sample is drawn from a study of cytomegalovirus exposure and HLA in healthy donors. In the study overall: The approximately 110 validation repertoires and the 650 to 850 first-cohort repertoires shared a platform, a later analysis reported.

This CDR3 region has 16 residues. Germline assignment: CDR1 SGHRS and CDR2 YFSETQ. V lost 4 bases, J lost 7 bases, and 20 bases lay in between. Findings of the study overall: That first-cohort TCR clusters tended to co-occur in the roughly 120 validation repertoires was found in a later analysis. The classifier reportedly diagnosed cytomegalovirus status with high sensitivity and specificity. The investigators catalogued 150 or so TCR beta chains as cytomegalovirus-associated.

Sequenced by immunoSEQ multiplex PCR; TCRdb stores in-frame clones only, minus some. The sample contains fewer than 250,000 clones, about 82% of which appear only once. Input material: PBMCs. This TCR was recovered from a woman aged 18-29 years in good health and CMV-seronegative. The chain carries TRBV5-1 and TRBJ2-2; possible D gene TRBD1, 7 bases. CDR3 sequence reads: CASSRKQGNGGGELFF. Written as DNA, the CDR3 is TGCGCCAGCAGCCGTAAACAGGGGAACGGGGGCGGGGAGCTGTTTTTT.